The clone carrying this T cell receptor (beta chain) came up many times. Its specificity is not known. Diagnosing involved the use of clinical symptoms, serum thyroxine and TRAb, thyroid ultrasound and orbital computed tomography. This sample was included in a study of T cells in Graves' hyperthyroidism and ophthalmopathy. Overall study findings and caveats: A 13 V-J model separated ophthalmopathy from stable hyperthyroidism.

The germline CDR1 and CDR2 sequences are SGHRS and YFSETQ. Unmatched junction bases numbered 10, after V lost 1 base and J lost 7 bases. The CDR3 loop spans 15 amino acids. Amplification of TCR beta CDR3 regions was performed using RNA transcripts as template. An initial round of RT-PCR targeting the TCR CDR3 relied on the HTBI primer set. One entry per CDR3 protein, called by TCRdb with MiXCR from the multiplex PCR reads. This repertoire shows 600,000 to 750,000 distinct CDR3 sequences, 15% to 20% found once; its top ten account for 15% to 18%. The chain combines TRBV5-1 with TRBJ2-7, with 8 bases aligning to TRBD2. The sequence derives from a man between 50 and 59 years old with Graves' hyperthyroidism. The sample consisted of blood. The DNA for the CDR3 is TGCGCCAGCAGCTTGCTAACTAGCGGAACGGGGGAGCAGTACTTC. It encodes CASSLLTSGTGEQYF.